These 2 T cell receptor beta chains originate from one sample sequenced in a study of T cell responses to AZD1222 COVID-19 vaccine. TCRdb keeps only in-frame clones here, not all; method: immunoSEQ multiplex PCR. Found here are over 65,000 clones, over 80% of them singletons; the top ten hold 5.7%. Sequences were derived from peripheral blood, sampled on day 0 of AZD1222 vaccination. The receptors were sampled from an adult in good health.

This sequence joins TRBV4-2 and TRBJ2-4; D is possibly TRBD1 or TRBD2 (5 bases each). Germline loops: CDR1 LGHNA, CDR2 YNFKEQ. V lost 1 base, J lost 6 bases, and 13 bases lay in between. The CDR3 extends over 15 amino acids. The CDR3 DNA is TGTGCCAGCAGCCAAGGACCGGGACCATCAAACATTCAGTACTTC. Translation: CASSQGPGPSNIQYF.

This clone was seen only a few times. This chain links TRBV19 with TRBJ1-5, with TRBD1 as a possible D gene (5 bases). Germline V gene data show CDR1 as LNHDA and CDR2 as SQIVND (reference sequence). The CDR3 spans 13 residues. V dropped 6 bases and J dropped 4 bases, with 10 bases sitting between them. The CDR3 is CASSDSQNQPQHF. The CDR3, as DNA: TGTGCCAGTAGCGACAGTCAGAATCAGCCCCAGCATTTT. The variable domain in full, completed from reference TRBV19 and TRBJ1-5, reads DGGITQSPKYLFRKEGQNVTLSCEQNLNHDAMYWYRQDPGQGLRLIYYSQIVNDFQKGDIAEGYSVSREKKESFPLTVTSAQKNPTAFYLCASSDSQNQPQHFGDGTRLSIL.